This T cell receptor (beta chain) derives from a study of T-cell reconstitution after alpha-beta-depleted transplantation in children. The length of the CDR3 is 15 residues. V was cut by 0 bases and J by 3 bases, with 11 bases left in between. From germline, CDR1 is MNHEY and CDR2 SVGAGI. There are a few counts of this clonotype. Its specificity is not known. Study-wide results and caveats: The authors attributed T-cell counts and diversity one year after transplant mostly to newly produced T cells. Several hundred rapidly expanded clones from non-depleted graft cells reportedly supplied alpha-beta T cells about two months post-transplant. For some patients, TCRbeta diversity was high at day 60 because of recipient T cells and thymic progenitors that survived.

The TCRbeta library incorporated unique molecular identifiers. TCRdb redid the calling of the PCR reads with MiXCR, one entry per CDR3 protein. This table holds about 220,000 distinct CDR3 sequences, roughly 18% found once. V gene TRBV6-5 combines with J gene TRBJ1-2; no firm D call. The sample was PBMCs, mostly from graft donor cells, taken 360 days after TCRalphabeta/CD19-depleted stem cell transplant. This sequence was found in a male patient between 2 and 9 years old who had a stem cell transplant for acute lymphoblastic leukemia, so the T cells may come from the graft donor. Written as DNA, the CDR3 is TGTGCCAGCAGTTACTCGGGCAGGCCCTACTATGGCTACACCTTC. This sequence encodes CASSYSGRPYYGYTF.